This T cell receptor beta chain is drawn from a study of blood T cells in healthy people across ages. General study points: TCR beta diversity correlated strongly with naive T cell percentage. Per million T cells, TCR beta diversity dropped roughly linearly as age increased.

Donors gave about 10 milliliters of peripheral blood apiece. At least 6 micrograms of total RNA were extracted per sample. The CDR3 runs 18 residues. Germline V gene lookup returns CDR1 SEHNR and CDR2 FQNEAQ (reference sequence). V was cut by 5 bases and J by 0 bases, with 23 bases left in between. With a J-beta primer mix and a sample-barcoded 5' primer, a second PCR ran 7 to 11 cycles. TCRdb analysed the 5' RACE reads with MiXCR anew, one entry per CDR3 protein. The table records fewer than 600,000 distinct CDR3 sequences, about 29% of them present only once. For this clonotype: The antigen remains unidentified.

These data also featured in a second study, about T cells of mothers and their children.

The sequenced material came from blood. V usage is TRBV7-9 and J usage is TRBJ2-7, with TRBD2 as a possible D gene (6 bases). The source of this sequence is a boy aged 2 to 10 in good health. As DNA, the CDR3 is TGTGCCAGCAGCCCTCGGGCCCCCGGGACTCAAAGCTCCTACGAGCAGTACTTC. Encoded protein: CASSPRAPGTQSSYEQYF.